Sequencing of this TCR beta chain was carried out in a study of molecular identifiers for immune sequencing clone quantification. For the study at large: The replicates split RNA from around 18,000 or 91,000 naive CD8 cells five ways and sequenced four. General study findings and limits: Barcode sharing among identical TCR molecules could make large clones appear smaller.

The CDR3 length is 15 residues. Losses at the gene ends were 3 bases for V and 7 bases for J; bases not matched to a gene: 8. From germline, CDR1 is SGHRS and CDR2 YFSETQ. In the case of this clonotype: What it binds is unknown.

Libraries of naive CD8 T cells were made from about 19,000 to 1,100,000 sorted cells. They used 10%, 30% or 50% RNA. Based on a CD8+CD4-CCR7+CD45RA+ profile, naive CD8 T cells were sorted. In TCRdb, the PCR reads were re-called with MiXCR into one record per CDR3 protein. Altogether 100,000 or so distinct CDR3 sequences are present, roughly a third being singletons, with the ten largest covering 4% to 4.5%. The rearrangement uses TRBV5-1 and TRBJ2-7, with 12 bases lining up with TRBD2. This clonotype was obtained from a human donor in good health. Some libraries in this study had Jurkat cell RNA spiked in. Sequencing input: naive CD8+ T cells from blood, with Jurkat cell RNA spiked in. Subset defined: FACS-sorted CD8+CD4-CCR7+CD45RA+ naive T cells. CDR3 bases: TGCGCCAGCAGCTGGTTGACTAGCGGGAGAGGTGAGCAGTACTTC. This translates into CASSWLTSGRGEQYF.